The T cell receptor (beta chain) under discussion was sequenced for a study of blood T cell repertoires in COVID-19. Study-level information: COVID-19 samples from acute and convalescent phases originated in the United States, Italy and Spain. T cells, B-cell-depleted T cells, or PBMCs provided the cDNA or gDNA that served as material.

Unmatched junction bases numbered 11, after V lost 0 bases and J lost 8 bases. This CDR3 is built from 16 residues. Germline V CDR1 and CDR2: LNHDA, SQIVND (reference sequence). Original handling: Scientists estimated how many nucleated cells there were by amplifying reference gene primers. Assay: immunoSEQ multiplex PCR; the TCRdb copy retains only in-frame clones and omits some. The DNA was the basis for D and trimming; V, J and clone size are from that table. The sample shows about 98,000 clones, approximately 86% of them seen only once. This chain uses TRBV19 with TRBJ2-3; 7 bases map to TRBD1. The sequence was collected from a man over 45 with active or convalescent COVID-19. The sequencing sample was made of peripheral blood. CDR3 nucleotide sequence: TGTGCCAGTAGTATAGATCGGCAAGGGTCAGGGGGTACGCAGTATTTT. Translating gives CASSIDRQGSGGTQYF.